What follows describes a single T cell receptor (beta chain). This clonotype is described as medium-sized (0.01 to 0.1%). It lacks a known antigen. Base quality data are lacking; no much larger clone is found one base away. Taken with the paper, the label for time point translates to: sample taken at primary tumor resection. Donors were around 71 patients with early-stage, untreated non-small cell lung cancer from the lung TRACERx cohort. Whole RNA extracted from tumor and nontumor lung tissue, or from cryopreserved PBMC samples, was used for TCR sequencing without cell sorting. Only patients with enough RNA available from two or more tumor regions were chosen for TCR sequencing. The library was prepared using 5' RACE. The sequencing machine was a NextSeq 500. In the TCR library protocol, a unique molecular identifier was attached to each TCR cDNA molecule so that PCR and sequencing errors could be corrected. The original pipeline was this. Decombinator tools were used for TCR identification, UMI-based error correction and CDR3 extraction. Expanded TCRs were defined as those above a frequency of 2 per 1,000, corresponding to the top 1% of the tumor frequency distribution. Renyi diversity was calculated using the R vegan package after each repertoire was subsampled 100 times to 5,000 TCRs. To build CDR3 similarity networks, amino acid triplet string-kernel similarity was used, and CDR3s were connected when their pairwise similarity was above 0.82. Using fastp trimming at Q25 and MiXCR clonotype assembly, TCRdb reanalyzed the public sequencing data and kept in-frame beta chains. Rows are combined by CDR3 protein, so each entry shows the most common genes and DNA. TCRdb's processing, not the authors' own work, is the source of the V and J calls. The sample includes some 21,000 distinct CDR3 sequences, with 3.5% to 5.5% observed a single time. The ten largest clones add up to 7% to 8.5% of the sample.

This specimen belongs to a study of spatial heterogeneity in lung cancer (dated 2019 in TCRdb). Background for the entire study: More beta-chain than alpha-chain transcripts were consistently detected, likely reflecting higher beta-chain transcript abundance. In the raw uncorrected reads, each unique combination of TCR and UMI appeared on average more than ten times. TCR alpha and beta repertoires were quantitatively compared across multiple tumor regions, matched nontumor lung and blood in non-small cell lung cancer. The study linked features of the TCR repertoire to counts of nonsynonymous mutations, which were determined by whole-exome sequencing of tumor tissue. At surgery, both alpha and beta chains were TCR-sequenced in approximately 210 tumor regions, approximately 64 matched nontumor lung samples and around 50 PBMC samples. The research as a whole found: Additional single-cell paired TCR alpha and beta sequencing was considered necessary to confirm, at a functional level, the hypothesis that regional TCRs recognize regional mutations. Ubiquitous expanded tumor TCRs were found in blood more often at tumor resection than at routine follow-up.

This material consisted of PBMCs, taken at surgery. The source of this sequence is a male donor with early-stage non-small cell lung cancer.

The CDR3 is CSVERGPTRETQYF. The nucleotide sequence is given as TGCAGCGTTGAAAGGGGCCCTACGAGGGAGACCCAGTACTTC. This sequence uses TRBV29-1 and TRBJ2-5, and possibly TRBD1, on 5 matching bases. From the cysteine up to the phenylalanine, the CDR3 has a length of 14 residues. Only CDR3 DNA is held: 42 bases, read in frame from base 1. CDR1 SQVTM and CDR2 ANQGSEA were looked up in the germline V gene. A distance of 15 bases separates the germline ends of V and J, which lose 2 bases and 5 bases respectively.